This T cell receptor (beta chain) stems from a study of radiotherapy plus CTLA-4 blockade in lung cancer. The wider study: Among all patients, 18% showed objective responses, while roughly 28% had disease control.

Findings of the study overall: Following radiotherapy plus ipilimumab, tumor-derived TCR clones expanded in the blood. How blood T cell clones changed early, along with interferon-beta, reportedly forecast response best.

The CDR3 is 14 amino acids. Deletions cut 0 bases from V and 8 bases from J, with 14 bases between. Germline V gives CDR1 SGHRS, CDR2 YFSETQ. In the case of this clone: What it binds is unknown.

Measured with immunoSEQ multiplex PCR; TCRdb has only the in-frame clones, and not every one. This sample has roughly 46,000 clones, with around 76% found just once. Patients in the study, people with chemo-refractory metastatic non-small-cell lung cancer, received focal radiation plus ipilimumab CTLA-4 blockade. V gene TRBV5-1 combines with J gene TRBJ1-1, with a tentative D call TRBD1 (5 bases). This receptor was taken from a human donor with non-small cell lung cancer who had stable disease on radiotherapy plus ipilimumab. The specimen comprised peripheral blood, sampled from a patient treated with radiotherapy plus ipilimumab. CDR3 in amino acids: CASSLEVRAREAFF. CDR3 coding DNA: TGCGCCAGCAGCTTGGAAGTCAGGGCGAGGGAAGCTTTCTTT.